The T cell receptor beta chain described here comes from a study of cytomegalovirus exposure and HLA in healthy donors. About the study: Per a later analysis, the 550 to 850 first-cohort and about 120 validation repertoires shared one platform.

TCRdb's copy holds only in-frame clones and misses some; the assay was immunoSEQ multiplex PCR. Of approximately 170,000 clones listed, roughly 83% are singletons. This clone came up once. What it binds is not known. Germline V CDR1 and CDR2: MDHEN, SYDVKM. Trimming took 6 bases from V and 2 from J, leaving 4 bases between them. The CDR3 is 11 residues long. Study observations and caveats: Some TCR beta chains (approximately 180 of them) were listed as cytomegalovirus-associated. The finding came from a later analysis; first-cohort TCR clusters tended to co-occur in the roughly 110 validation repertoires. The classifier was said to identify cytomegalovirus status with high specificity and sensitivity.

Sequencing was done on a sample of PBMCs. The sequence was collected from a man aged 25 to 40 in good health and CMV-seropositive. The gene calls are TRBV28 and TRBJ2-5; no definite D call. CDR3 loop: CASSKQETQYF. Written as DNA, the CDR3 is TGTGCCAGCAGCAAACAAGAGACCCAGTACTTC.